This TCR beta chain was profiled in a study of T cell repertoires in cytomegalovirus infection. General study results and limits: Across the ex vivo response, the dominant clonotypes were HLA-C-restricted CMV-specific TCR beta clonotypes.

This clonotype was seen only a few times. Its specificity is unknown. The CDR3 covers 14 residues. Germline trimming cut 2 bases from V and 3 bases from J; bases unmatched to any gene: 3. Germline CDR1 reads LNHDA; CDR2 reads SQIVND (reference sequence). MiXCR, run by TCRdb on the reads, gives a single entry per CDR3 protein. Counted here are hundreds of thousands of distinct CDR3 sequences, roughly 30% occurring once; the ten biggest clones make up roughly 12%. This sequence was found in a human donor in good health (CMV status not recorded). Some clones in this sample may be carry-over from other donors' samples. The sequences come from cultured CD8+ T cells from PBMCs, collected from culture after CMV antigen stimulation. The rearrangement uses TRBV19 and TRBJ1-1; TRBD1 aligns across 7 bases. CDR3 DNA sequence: TGTGCCAGTAGTATACCACAGGGGTACACTGAAGCTTTCTTT. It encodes CASSIPQGYTEAFF.